This T cell receptor (beta chain) is drawn from a study of PD-L1 blockade in urothelial cancer. Into every PCR, synthetic TCR analog templates were spiked. Sequenced by immunoSEQ multiplex PCR; TCRdb stores in-frame clones only, minus some. The sample includes 33,000 or so clones, roughly four fifths seen only once; the top ten take around 3.8%. The CDR3 is 16 amino acids. Here the sequenced sample was PBMCs, taken around atezolizumab (anti-PD-L1) treatment. V and J are TRBV21-1 and TRBJ2-7; the table's D call of TRBD2 was not tested on the DNA. TRBV21-1 represents a pseudogene. This clonotype was obtained from a man in his sixties or seventies with urothelial cancer. The CDR3 reads CASSPRTSGGSYEQYF. CDR3 nucleotide sequence: TGTGCCAGCAGCCCCAGAACTAGCGGGGGGTCCTACGAGCAGTACTTC.